These 21 T cell receptor beta chains were all obtained from the same sample, sequenced in a study of T cells in Graves' hyperthyroidism and ophthalmopathy. Authors of the study amplified TCR beta CDR3 regions from RNA transcripts. Using the HTBI primer set, a first-round RT-PCR was run on the TCR CDR3. TCRdb passed the multiplex PCR reads through MiXCR, listing each CDR3 protein once. The sample has approximately 400,000 distinct CDR3 sequences; approximately 14% are singletons. Material for sequencing was blood. All receptors derive from a woman in her late teens or twenties with Graves' hyperthyroidism that later progressed to Graves' ophthalmopathy.

In its sample, this clonotype was seen a few times. The CDR3 sequence: CAWSTGPAANEQYF. The CDR3 DNA reads as TGTGCCTGGAGTACTGGACCGGCAGCTAACGAGCAGTACTTC. The rearrangement links TRBV30 to TRBJ2-7; no reliable D call. V lost 2 bases, J lost 5 bases, and 16 bases lay in between. The CDR3 length is 14 residues. The germline V gene encodes CDR1 GTSNPN and CDR2 SVGIG (reference sequence).

This clonotype was observed at least ten times. The chain is built from TRBV20-1 and TRBJ2-5, with D possibly being TRBD2 (6 bases). The V gene's germline CDR1 is DFQATT and CDR2 SNEGSKA (reference sequence). The V end lost 0 bases, the J end lost 2 bases, and 10 bases lay between the germline ends. The CDR3 contains 14 residues. The CDR3: CSARDGGIQETQYF. CDR3 nucleotide sequence: TGCAGTGCTAGAGATGGGGGGATACAAGAGACCCAGTACTTC.

At least ten counts were recorded for this clonotype. J is TRBJ2-7 and V is TRBV6-2 or TRBV6-3; 7 nucleotides line up with TRBD1. Per the germline V gene, CDR1 is MNHEY and CDR2 is SVGEGT. The CDR3 length is 16 residues. V trimming: 3 bases; J trimming: 3 bases; junction bases outside the gene matches: 11. The CDR3 DNA reads as TGTGCCAGCAGTTATGAGGCAGGGGGTATGCACTACGAGCAGTACTTC. Amino acids: CASSYEAGGMHYEQYF.

This clonotype came up many times. The chain joins TRBV10-1 to TRBJ2-5; weak D call: TRBD2 (6 bases). The CDR3 loop spans 14 amino acids. Looked up from germline, CDR1 is WNHNN and CDR2 is SYGVQD (reference sequence). Trimming took off 4 bases at V and 9 bases at J, with 18 bases between the two ends. CDR3 residues: CASSAWRSGGAQYF. CDR3 sequence (DNA): TGCGCCAGCAGTGCTTGGAGATCCGGGGGAGCCCAGTACTTC.

This clonotype was found a few times. V and J are TRBV7-9 and TRBJ2-5; TRBD2 is a possible D gene (5 bases). The length of the CDR3 is 15 residues. V was shortened by 2 bases and J by 5 bases, with 15 bases between the two germline ends. The germline CDR1 and CDR2 sequences are SEHNR and FQNEAQ (reference sequence). CDR3 region: CASSLSRGSSETQYF. The CDR3 DNA reads as TGTGCCAGCAGCTTATCCCGGGGTAGCTCGGAGACCCAGTACTTC.

The chain combines TRBV5-8 with TRBJ2-7; 13 positions agree with TRBD2. J gave up 3 bases and V 3 bases, and 6 bases lay outside the gene matches. This CDR3 region has 16 residues. Per the germline V gene, CDR1 is SGHTS and CDR2 is YDEGEE. CDR3 amino acids: CASSYGLAGDRYEQYF. DNA of the CDR3: TGTGCCAGCAGCTACGGACTAGCGGGAGATCGCTACGAGCAGTACTTC.

This clonotype was counted many times. The CDR3: CASSSGLAGLDEQFF. The CDR3 nucleotides are TGTGCCAGCAGTTCCGGACTAGCGGGACTCGATGAGCAGTTCTTC. The chain employs TRBV6-1 and TRBJ2-1; 12 bases map to TRBD2. Looked up from germline, CDR1 is MNHNS and CDR2 is SASEGT. This CDR3 contains 15 residues. J lost 8 bases, V lost 5 bases, and 7 bases had no gene match.

This clonotype came up many times. The V call is TRBV28, the J call TRBJ2-2, with 7 bases fitting TRBD2. Germline trimming cut 7 bases from V and 5 bases from J; bases unmatched to any gene: 13. The CDR3 runs to 16 residues. Germline CDR1 and CDR2: MDHEN and SYDVKM. The CDR3 is CASTSDTGGGTGELFF. CDR3 in DNA: TGTGCCAGCACCTCGGATACGGGAGGCGGGACCGGGGAGCTGTTTTTT.

This clonotype was recorded at least ten times. This chain connects TRBV30 to TRBJ2-7, with TRBD1 matching 8 bases. The CDR3 contains 13 residues. V lost 5 bases to trimming and J lost 6 bases; unmatched junction nucleotides: 9. The germline V gene encodes CDR1 GTSNPN and CDR2 SVGIG (reference sequence). CDR3: CAWRTGGIGEQYF. The DNA of the CDR3 is TGTGCCTGGCGAACAGGGGGGATTGGCGAGCAGTACTTC.

This clonotype has only a few counts. V and J are TRBV27 and TRBJ2-3; D possibly matches TRBD1 or TRBD2 (6 bases each). Germline V gene data show CDR1 as MNHEY and CDR2 as SMNVEV (reference sequence). Between the trimmed V and J ends, which lost 0 bases and 8 bases, there was a span of 12 bases. The CDR3 sequence is 14 residues long. CDR3 DNA sequence: TGTGCCAGCAGTTTATCGGGGGCGCGGGGTACGCAGTATTTT. Translation gives CASSLSGARGTQYF.

On this clonotype: At one end the junction does not follow the germline gene, possibly because of a read error. The CDR3 protein is CTSAGPSSYNEQFF. CDR3 nucleotide sequence: TGTACCAGCGCGGGCCCGAGCTCCTACAATGAGCAGTTCTTC. The chain carries TRBV12-3 or TRBV12-4 and TRBJ2-1, with a possible D match to TRBD2 (5 bases). This CDR3 is built from 14 residues.

This clonotype has a count of ten or more. The chain uses TRBV2 and TRBJ1-4; 9 bases are shared with TRBD1. The CDR3 covers 17 residues. The germline V gene has CDR1 SNHLY and CDR2 FYNNEI. V trimming: 6 bases; J trimming: 9 bases; junction bases outside the gene matches: 17. The CDR3 loop is CASSRDSGGDRAKKLFF. The CDR3 coding sequence is TGTGCCAGCAGCCGAGACTCGGGAGGGGACAGGGCGAAAAAACTGTTTTTT. Full variable domain (rest looked up from reference TRBV2 and TRBJ1-4): EPEVTQTPSHQVTQMGQEVILRCVPISNHLYFYWYRQILGQKVEFLVSFYNNEISEKSEIFDDQFSVERPDGSNFTLKIRSTKLEDSAMYFCASSRDSGGDRAKKLFFGSGTQLSVL.

This clonotype was seen ten or more times. This rearrangement joins TRBV20-1 to TRBJ2-1, with 9 bases aligning to TRBD2. Germline lookup yields CDR1 DFQATT and CDR2 SNEGSKA (reference sequence). V shed 1 base, J shed 8 bases, and the junction held 12 bases outside the gene matches. This CDR3 is 16 amino acids long. This CDR3 reads CSARGLAERRSDEQFF. CDR3 sequence (DNA): TGCAGTGCTAGAGGACTAGCGGAGCGAAGGAGCGATGAGCAGTTCTTC.

In its sample, this clonotype was seen a few times. The V gene is TRBV19, the J gene TRBJ2-5; D is possibly TRBD1 (6 bases). CDR1 and CDR2 from the germline V gene are LNHDA and SQIVND (reference sequence). The CDR3 has 15 amino acids. Deletions cut 4 bases from V and 3 bases from J, with 15 bases between. The CDR3 nucleotides are TGTGCCAGTAGTACAGTGGACCGACAGGAAGAGACCCAGTACTTC. Protein sequence: CASSTVDRQEETQYF.

This clonotype was seen more than once but under ten times. This chain links TRBV18 with TRBJ2-7; the match to TRBD1 covers 7 bases. The germline CDR1 and CDR2 sequences are KGHSH and LQKENI. Losses at the gene ends were 3 bases for V and 5 bases for J; bases not matched to a gene: 4. This CDR3 comprises 13 residues. CDR3 DNA: TGTGCCAGCTCACCCCGGCAGGGGGACGAGCAGTACTTC. Its protein product is CASSPRQGDEQYF.

This clonotype came up many times. The chain has TRBV3-1 and TRBJ2-7; D is undetermined. The CDR3 has 13 residues. In germline, CDR1 is LGHDT, CDR2 YNNKEL (reference sequence). The V and J ends lost 1 base and 2 bases respectively, with 6 bases between them. CDR3 region: CASSQGMAYEQYF. CDR3 nucleotides: TGTGCCAGCAGCCAAGGGATGGCCTACGAGCAGTACTTC.

The gene calls are TRBV14 and TRBJ2-7, with unresolved D. This CDR3 comprises 16 residues. Germline V CDR1 and CDR2: SGHDN, FVKESK. Trimming shortened V by 3 bases and J by 1 base, and 16 bases separated the two germline ends. The CDR3 reads CASSQWMDGLSYEQYF. The DNA for the CDR3 is TGTGCCAGCAGCCAGTGGATGGACGGTCTTTCCTACGAGCAGTACTTC. The full variable domain, its missing parts supplied by reference TRBV14 and TRBJ2-7, is EAGVTQFPSHSVIEKGQTVTLRCDPISGHDNLYWYRRVMGKEIKFLLHFVKESKQDESGMPNNRFLAERTGGTYSTLKVQPAELEDSGVYFCASSQWMDGLSYEQYFGPGTRLTVT.

This clonotype has ten or more counts. The CDR3 coding sequence is TGCAGTGCCGGGACTAGCGGGAGACCAAATTACGAGCAGTACTTC. Its translation is CSAGTSGRPNYEQYF. The chain carries TRBV20-1 and TRBJ2-7; 14 nucleotides agree with TRBD2. Germline assignment: CDR1 DFQATT and CDR2 SNEGSKA (reference sequence). The CDR3 has 15 amino acids. V gave up 6 bases and J gave up 4 bases; unmatched junction bases: 8.

At least ten counts were recorded for this clonotype. The chain couples TRBV6-1 to TRBJ2-7, with a tentative D call TRBD2 (6 bases). Germline V CDR1 and CDR2: MNHNS, SASEGT. V dropped 4 bases and J dropped 0 bases, with 10 bases sitting between them. The length of the CDR3 is 14 residues. DNA for the CDR3: TGTGCCAGCAGTGGGACCGGGGGCTCCTACGAGCAGTACTTC. This sequence encodes CASSGTGGSYEQYF.

This chain uses TRBV19 with TRBJ2-3; no clear D gene. Per the germline V gene, CDR1 is LNHDA and CDR2 is SQIVND (reference sequence). Trimming stripped 2 bases from V and 0 bases from J, with 6 bases between. The CDR3 totals 14 residues. CDR3 residues: CASSIRRSTDTQYF. The CDR3 DNA reads TGTGCCAGTAGTATACGGCGGAGCACAGATACGCAGTATTTT.

This rearrangement joins TRBV28 to TRBJ2-6; D may be TRBD2 (5 bases). The CDR3 contains 15 residues. Germline V gene sequence: CDR1 MDHEN, CDR2 SYDVKM. Trimming removed 4 bases from V and 1 base from J, with 8 bases in between. CDR3 sequence: CASSWAGSGANVLTF. As DNA, the CDR3 is TGTGCCAGCAGTTGGGCGGGTTCTGGGGCCAACGTCCTGACTTTC.